A selection of T cell receptor beta chains follows, all from one sample in a study of blood T cell repertoires in COVID-19. Only in-frame clones appear in the TCRdb table, and some are missing; sequencing was by immunoSEQ multiplex PCR. The table lists roughly 180,000 clones, more than 70% of them singletons. Input material: peripheral blood. These receptors came from an older woman with acute or convalescent COVID-19. CDR3s include the opening cysteine and the closing phenylalanine or tryptophan.

TRBJ2-5,TRBV5-1,CASSFSGAQETQYF
TRBJ2-1,TRBV25-1,CASSKGSGRNNEQFF
TRBJ2-6,TRBV28,CATVPAVPISGANVLTF
TRBJ1-3,TRBV12-3/TRBV12-4,CASSFIADTIYF
TRBJ1-4,TRBV6-1,CASSELATNEKLFF
TRBJ1-1,TRBV6-5,CASSSLGVGTEAFF
TRBJ1-1,TRBV15,CATSSRGRETEAFF
TRBJ1-3,TRBV11-2,CASSPRTSGTIYF
TRBJ2-6,TRBV27,CASSFSSGSGANVLTF
TRBJ1-1,TRBV7-3,CASSLNGGTEAFF
TRBJ1-2,TRBV2,CASSVTAPGQGYSDAGYTF
TRBJ1-5,TRBV20-1,CSASGGVSNQPQHF
TRBJ1-1,TRBV18,CASSPPILGRTEAFF
TRBJ2-7,TRBV2,CASSESSGKGEQYF
TRBJ2-3,TRBV24-1,CATAGGGTDTQYF
TRBJ2-1,TRBV29-1,CSVDRLAFYNEQFF
TRBJ1-1,TRBV10-1,CASSFQQNTEAFF
TRBJ1-1,TRBV19,CASSNHPGAPYTEAFF
TRBJ2-7,TRBV6-5,CATAAFGGYEQYF
TRBJ1-4,TRBV6-5,CASSPDRGSPLFF
TRBJ1-1,TRBV6-5,CASRRQINTEAFF
TRBJ1-5,TRBV30,CAWSTGLDQPQHF
TRBJ1-2,TRBV19,CASSIVQGGGYTF
TRBJ2-1,TRBV5-1,CASSPRVGSYNEQFF
TRBJ2-2,TRBV19,CASSVLAGEGNGELFF
TRBJ2-2,TRBV4-1,CASSYRASETSGDTGELFF